This record covers a single T cell receptor beta chain. This record comes from a study of blood T cell repertoires in COVID-19. Study details: Sites in the United States, Italy and Spain provided acute and convalescent COVID-19 samples.

V lost 3 bases and J 4 bases, leaving 6 bases between the germline ends. The CDR3 is 12 amino acids. In the original workflow: Amplifying reference gene primers gave estimates of nucleated cell counts. The data were produced by immunoSEQ multiplex PCR, yet TCRdb's version contains in-frame clones alone and is incomplete. V, J and clone size are taken as reported in that table, and D and trimming were inferred from the DNA itself. The table shows just over 300,000 clones, with roughly 90% occurring only once. The sequenced sample consisted of peripheral blood. The V and J genes are TRBV12-3 or TRBV12-4 and TRBJ1-1; D gene unclear. The TCR was taken from a man aged 18-30 years with active or convalescent COVID-19. CDR3 sequence: CASSLEGTEAFF. In DNA, the CDR3 is TGTGCCAGCAGTTTGGAGGGCACTGAAGCTTTCTTT.